Sequencing of this TCR beta chain was carried out in a study of shared clonotypes between healthy human individuals. The wider study: Three CD4 naive, three CD4 memory, two CD8 naive and one CD8 memory plate were used per donor.

In the CD4+ fraction, cells were divided into CD45RA+ naive and CD45RA-negative memory subsets. In the authors' workflow: ImmunoSEQ output held junction-only sequences without quality scores, so filtering differed. The protocol was immunoSEQ multiplex PCR, while the TCRdb copy is restricted to in-frame clones and leaves out a portion. V and J calls plus clone size are reproduced from that table; the DNA served to infer D and trimming. Here the sample spans 1 million to 1.2 million clones, around three quarters being singletons. Study-level findings and limits: Relative to their counterparts shared across all four donors, non-shared clonotypes exhibited diminished generation probabilities.

Concerning this clone itself: Its antigen remains unknown.

Material: memory CD4+ T cells from PBMCs. The subset is: CD45RA-negative fraction. This TCR derives from a man in his late teens or twenties in good health. Some clones in this sample may be carry-over from other donors' samples.

The CDR3 DNA reads TGTGCCGGTCTGACTAGCGGGAGGGGCGAGCAGTACTTC. It translates to CAGLTSGRGEQYF. The rearrangement joins TRBV30 to TRBJ2-7; 14 nucleotides align to TRBD2. Per germline, CDR1 GTSNPN and CDR2 SVGIG (reference sequence). The CDR3 sequence is 13 residues long. V shed 8 bases, J shed 6 bases, and the junction held 6 bases outside the gene matches.